This record looks at one T cell receptor (beta chain) sequence and its context. Antigen unknown. Germline trimming cut 4 bases from V and 0 bases from J; bases unmatched to any gene: 5. Germline V gene data show CDR1 as SGDLS and CDR2 as YYNGEE. This CDR3 spans 16 amino acids. This specimen comes from a study of beta chain features in type 1 diabetes. Study as a whole: Researchers looked at 107,917,701 sorted cells across all samples.

Study results and caveats: TCRB CDR3s from Type 1 diabetes patients were moderately but significantly shorter in all four CD4+ subsets.

A single heparinised blood sample, averaging around 0.11 L, was obtained per donor. Isolation of CD4+ naive, central memory, regulatory and stem cell-like memory cells was achieved by sorting via CD45RO/CCR7/CD25/CD127/CD95/CD27. Expressed TCRB transcripts got sequenced, as all isolated RNA was reverse transcribed. Measured with immunoSEQ multiplex PCR; TCRdb has only the in-frame clones, and not every one. The table shows approximately 140,000 clones, with under 60% occurring only once. The chain employs TRBV9 and TRBJ2-3; TRBD2 matches at 10 bases. The origin of this receptor is a man between 18 and 35 years old in good health. Material: Tregs from blood. The CDR3 spells CASSPLAGDSTDTQYF. CDR3 DNA sequence: TGTGCCAGCAGCCCCCTAGCGGGAGATAGCACAGATACGCAGTATTTT.